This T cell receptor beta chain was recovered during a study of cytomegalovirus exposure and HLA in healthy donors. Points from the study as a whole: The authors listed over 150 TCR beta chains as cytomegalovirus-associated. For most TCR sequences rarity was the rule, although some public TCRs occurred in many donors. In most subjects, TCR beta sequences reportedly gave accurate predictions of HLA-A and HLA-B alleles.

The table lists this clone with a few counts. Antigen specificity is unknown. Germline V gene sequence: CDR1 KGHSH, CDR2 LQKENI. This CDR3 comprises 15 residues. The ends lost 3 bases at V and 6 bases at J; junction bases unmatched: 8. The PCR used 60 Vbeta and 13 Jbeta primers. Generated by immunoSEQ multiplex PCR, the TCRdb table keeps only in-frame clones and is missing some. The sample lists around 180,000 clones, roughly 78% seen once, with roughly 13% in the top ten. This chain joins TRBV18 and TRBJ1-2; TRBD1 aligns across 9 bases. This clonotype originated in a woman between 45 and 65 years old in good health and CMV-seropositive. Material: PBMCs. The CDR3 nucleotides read TGTGCCAGCTCACCCGTGAAAACAGGGGGCGATGGCTACACCTTC. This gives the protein CASSPVKTGGDGYTF.